These 6 T cell receptor beta chains share one sample of origin, sequenced in a study of T cells in Graves' hyperthyroidism and ophthalmopathy. Amplification of TCR beta CDR3 regions used RNA as the template. HTBI primers were the set used in a first-round RT-PCR of the TCR CDR3. Each CDR3 protein is one row after TCRdb ran MiXCR on the multiplex PCR reads. This sample has 20,000 to 30,000 distinct CDR3 sequences; 40% to 55% occur once, and the top ten carry approximately 10%. The sample taken for sequencing was blood. All receptors derive from a woman in her 30s with Graves' hyperthyroidism.

At least ten counts were recorded for this clonotype. The V and J genes are TRBV6-2 or TRBV6-3 and TRBJ2-1; TRBD2 agrees at 9 bases. Germline lookup yields CDR1 MNHEY and CDR2 SVGEGT. V shed 0 bases, J shed 5 bases, and the junction held 8 bases outside the gene matches. This CDR3 is built from 17 residues. For the CDR3, the DNA is TGTGCCAGCAGTTACTCGATTCAGCTAGCGGGGAACAATGAGCAGTTCTTC. Protein product: CASSYSIQLAGNNEQFF.

Only one count was recorded for this clonotype. The chain employs TRBV5-1 and TRBJ2-7; 7 nucleotides align to TRBD2. CDR1 is SGHRS and CDR2 is YFSETQ in the germline V gene. V shed 3 bases and J 2 bases; nucleotides not matched to a gene: 8. The CDR3 is 15 residues long. CDR3 amino acids: CASSSFLRGTYEQYF. DNA for the CDR3: TGCGCCAGCAGCTCCTTCTTGCGGGGGACCTACGAGCAGTACTTC. Variable domain in full (rest from reference TRBV5-1 and TRBJ2-7): KAGVTQTPRYLIKTRGQQVTLSCSPISGHRSVSWYQQTPGQGLQFLFEYFSETQRNKGNFPGRFSGRQFSNSRSEMNVSTLELGDSALYLCASSSFLRGTYEQYFGPGTRLTVT.

This clonotype was seen many times. The chain employs TRBV7-9 and TRBJ1-1, with a possible D match to TRBD1 (6 bases). Germline CDR1 is SEHNR and CDR2 is FQNEAQ (reference sequence). The length of the CDR3 is 13 residues. V lost 3 bases, J lost 4 bases, and 9 bases lay in between. This chain's CDR3 is CASSLEGGTEAFF. In DNA form, the CDR3 reads TGTGCCAGCAGCTTGGAGGGGGGCACTGAAGCTTTCTTT.

This clonotype was detected ten times or more. The rearrangement uses TRBV13 and TRBJ2-7; D may be TRBD1 (6 bases). The CDR3 loop spans 11 amino acids. Germline CDR1 is PRHDT and CDR2 is FYEKMQ (reference sequence). Between the trimmed V and J ends, which lost 3 bases and 10 bases, there was a span of 10 bases. The CDR3 is CASSLNRDQYF. CDR3 DNA: TGTGCCAGCAGCTTGAACAGGGACCAGTACTTC.

Many counts were recorded for this clonotype. This chain uses TRBV9 with TRBJ1-4; D not certain. The CDR3 has 15 residues. V lost 3 bases, J lost 0 bases, and 9 bases lay in between. Germline values: CDR1 SGDLS, CDR2 YYNGEE. CDR3 region: CASSESSATNEKLFF. DNA of the CDR3: TGTGCCAGCAGCGAGTCGAGTGCAACTAATGAAAAACTGTTTTTT.

V usage is TRBV20-1 and J usage is TRBJ2-6; possible D gene TRBD1, 6 bases. CDR1 and CDR2 (germline): DFQATT, SNEGSKA (reference sequence). V lost 3 bases and J lost 1, with 13 bases in between. The CDR3 extends over 16 amino acids. CDR3 sequence reads: CSARLSTGSGANVLTF. DNA of the CDR3: TGCAGTGCTAGGCTATCCACAGGGTCTGGGGCCAACGTCCTGACTTTC.